The rows below give T cell receptor beta chains drawn from one sample of a study of T cells in localized non-small cell lung cancer. Profiled with immunoSEQ multiplex PCR; TCRdb holds only in-frame clones, not every one. This sample has some 11,000 clones, with approximately 48% found just once. The starting material was lymph node tissue, obtained before any cancer treatment. Receptor source: a woman between 35 and 75 years old with stage II squamous cell lung carcinoma. The CDR3 runs from the conserved cysteine through the conserved F or W. D genes are given only for firm matches. For some rows the clone size is stated as once, few or many, or as a class when expanded; others skip it.

j_call	clone_size	v_call	d_call	cdr3_aa	cdr3_nt
TRBJ2-5	NA	TRBV15	NA	CATSLFSSSQETQYF	TGTGCCACCAGCCTATTCTCCAGTAGCCAAGAGACCCAGTACTTC
TRBJ1-5	few	TRBV1	NA	CASSQVQIFGGQPQHF	TGCGCCAGCAGCCAGGTACAGATCTTCGGGGGTCAGCCCCAGCATTTT
TRBJ1-1	NA	TRBV6-8	NA	CASTWTVNTEAFF	TGTGCCAGCACCTGGACTGTGAACACTGAAGCTTTCTTT
TRBJ1-1	few	TRBV7-5	NA	CASSLRDRGSEAFF	TGTGCCAGCAGCTTGCGGGACAGGGGCTCTGAAGCTTTCTTT
TRBJ2-1	NA	TRBV5-1	TRBD2	CASSRAGSGSWDEQFF	TGCGCCAGCAGCCGGGCCGGTAGCGGGAGCTGGGATGAGCAGTTCTTC
TRBJ1-1	NA	TRBV29-1	NA	CSVSWPEPNTEAFF	TGCAGCGTTTCCTGGCCCGAACCGAACACTGAAGCTTTCTTT
TRBJ2-3	NA	TRBV6-8	NA	CASSYSGSTDTQYF	TGTGCCAGCAGTTACTCAGGGAGCACAGATACGCAGTATTTT
TRBJ1-5	NA	TRBV30	TRBD1	CAWRGTDNQPQHF	TGTGCCTGGAGAGGGACAGACAATCAGCCCCAGCATTTT
TRBJ1-4	NA	TRBV18	NA	CASSPNQSRSNEKLFF	TGTGCCAGCTCCCCGAACCAATCTAGGTCTAATGAAAAACTGTTTTTT
TRBJ1-2	NA	TRBV29-1	NA	CSVEGGGYGGYTF	TGCAGCGTTGAAGGGGGAGGGTATGGCGGCTACACCTTC
TRBJ2-3	few	TRBV6-7	TRBD1	CASSRPGTEGRTTDTQYF	TGTGCCAGCAGCCGTCCCGGGACAGAGGGCAGAACCACAGATACGCAGTATTTT
TRBJ1-1	NA	TRBV29-1	NA	CSVVIGNTEAFF	TGCAGCGTTGTAATCGGGAACACTGAAGCTTTCTTT
TRBJ1-5	once	TRBV19	NA	CASSMTRLNQPQHF	TGTGCCAGTAGTATGACACGGCTGAATCAGCCCCAGCATTTT
TRBJ2-5	NA	TRBV11-3	TRBD1	CASSTGQGVTETQYF	TGTGCCAGCAGCACAGGACAGGGGGTTACGGAGACCCAGTACTTC
TRBJ2-1	NA	TRBV19	TRBD1	CASAGTVTHNEQFF	TGTGCCAGTGCCGGGACAGTAACCCACAATGAGCAGTTCTTC
TRBJ1-4	NA	TRBV19	TRBD1	CASSYGTGEKLFF	TGTGCCAGTAGCTACGGGACAGGAGAAAAACTGTTTTTT
TRBJ2-3	NA	TRBV28	TRBD1	CASLLGDRHTDTQYF	TGTGCCAGCCTTTTAGGGGACAGACACACAGATACGCAGTATTTT
TRBJ2-3	NA	TRBV10-1	NA	CASSDPGAVNTQYF	TGCGCCAGCAGTGACCCGGGGGCGGTGAATACGCAGTATTTT
TRBJ2-1	NA	TRBV10-2	NA	CASSENPTAGVGNEQFF	TGCGCCAGCAGTGAGAACCCTACGGCAGGGGTGGGAAATGAGCAGTTCTTC
TRBJ1-2	NA	TRBV19	TRBD1	CASSISRRSGGISYGYTF	TGTGCCAGTAGTATATCCCGACGGTCAGGGGGTATCAGCTATGGCTATACCTTC
TRBJ1-1	medium-sized	TRBV6-8	NA	CASRYQGTQSNTEAFF	TGTGCCAGCAGGTACCAAGGAACTCAGTCAAACACTGAAGCTTTCTTT
TRBJ2-7	NA	TRBV6-8	TRBD2	CASSYGTSGLYEQYF	TGTGCCAGCAGTTACGGGACTAGCGGCCTCTACGAGCAGTACTTC
TRBJ1-6	NA	TRBV28	NA	CASSLDDRILHF	TGTGCCAGCAGTTTAGATGACAGGATACTCCACTTT
TRBJ2-2	NA	TRBV19	TRBD2	CASRLAGGSPGELFF	TGTGCCAGTAGGCTAGCGGGGGGAAGCCCCGGGGAGCTGTTTTTT
TRBJ2-7	once	TRBV12-5	TRBD2	CASGPLSGTRSYEQYF	TGTGCTAGTGGCCCGTTGAGCGGGACTCGCTCCTACGAGCAGTACTTC
TRBJ1-3	few	TRBV6-7	NA	CASSYSKGSSDSYSGNTIYF	TGTGCCAGCAGTTACTCGAAGGGTTCGTCAGACTCGTACTCTGGAAACACCATATATTTT
TRBJ1-3	NA	TRBV18	NA	CASSPSTGAGNTIYF	TGTGCCAGCTCACCTTCGACAGGCGCTGGAAACACCATATATTTT
TRBJ2-1	NA	TRBV15	NA	CATSAGTPAKVSNEQFF	TGTGCCACCAGTGCCGGGACACCCGCCAAAGTCAGCAATGAGCAGTTCTTC
TRBJ1-5	NA	TRBV11-3	TRBD1	CASSPGGRGNQPQHF	TGTGCCAGCAGCCCAGGGGGGAGGGGCAATCAGCCCCAGCATTTT
TRBJ1-1	few	TRBV18	NA	CASSSSGVNTEAFF	TGTGCCAGCTCCTCCTCCGGGGTGAACACTGAAGCTTTCTTT
TRBJ1-1	NA	TRBV6-8	TRBD1	CAIRRDREFYTEAFF	TGTGCCATCAGGAGGGACAGGGAGTTTTACACTGAAGCTTTCTTT
TRBJ2-2	NA	TRBV6-8	NA	CASSYSRANTGELFF	TGTGCCAGCAGTTACTCGAGGGCGAACACCGGGGAGCTGTTTTTT
TRBJ1-5	NA	TRBV30	NA	CAWDQQGNQPQHF	TGTGCCTGGGACCAACAGGGAAACCAGCCCCAGCATTTT
TRBJ2-1	NA	TRBV5-1	TRBD2	CASSLAASGSNEQFF	TGCGCCAGCAGCTTGGCTGCTAGCGGGAGCAATGAGCAGTTCTTC
TRBJ1-5	NA	TRBV19	NA	CASSIPRQGNQPQHF	TGTGCCAGTAGTATACCCCGACAGGGCAATCAGCCCCAGCATTTT
TRBJ2-7	few	TRBV11-3	TRBD1	CASSGQGLYYEQYF	TGTGCCAGCAGCGGACAGGGCTTATACTACGAGCAGTACTTC
TRBJ2-3	few	TRBV9	NA	CASSERLPTDTQYF	TGTGCCAGCAGTGAAAGGCTCCCCACAGATACGCAGTATTTT
TRBJ2-1	few	TRBV11-3	NA	CASMFFALGNEQFF	TGTGCCAGCATGTTCTTCGCCCTGGGCAATGAGCAGTTCTTC
TRBJ2-2	NA	TRBV19	TRBD1	CASKRKGQGNTGELFF	TGTGCCAGTAAAAGGAAGGGACAGGGAAACACCGGGGAGCTGTTTTTT
TRBJ1-5	NA	TRBV18	NA	CASSPQGNQPQHF	TGTGCCAGCTCTCCGCAGGGGAATCAGCCCCAGCATTTT
TRBJ1-2	once	TRBV25-1	TRBD1	CASSELGQSNYGYTF	TGTGCCAGCAGTGAACTGGGACAGTCTAACTATGGCTACACCTTC
TRBJ2-1	few	TRBV6-8	NA	CASSSGSYNEQFF	TGTGCCAGCAGTTCCGGGTCCTACAATGAGCAGTTCTTC
TRBJ1-1	NA	TRBV12-5	NA	CASIGGGDTEAFF	TGTGCTAGTATAGGGGGAGGGGACACTGAAGCTTTCTTT
TRBJ2-7	few	TRBV19	NA	CASSIAAAFSYEQYF	TGTGCCAGTAGTATTGCGGCAGCGTTCTCCTACGAGCAGTACTTC
TRBJ2-7	NA	TRBV7-7	TRBD2	CASSRQRDSYEQYF	TGTGCCAGCAGTCGACAGCGGGACTCCTACGAGCAGTACTTC
TRBJ2-7	NA	TRBV6-8	NA	CASIPSGAYEQYF	TGTGCCAGCATACCGTCGGGGGCCTACGAGCAGTACTTC
TRBJ2-1	few	TRBV11-3	NA	CASSPRDWNNEQFF	TGTGCCAGCAGCCCGCGGGACTGGAACAATGAGCAGTTCTTC
TRBJ2-7	few	TRBV10-3	NA	CAISESALAYEQYF	TGTGCCATCAGTGAGTCGGCTCTGGCCTACGAGCAGTACTTC
TRBJ1-2	few	TRBV11-3	NA	CASSSGLSANYGYTF	TGTGCCAGCAGCTCCGGACTGAGTGCTAACTATGGCTACACCTTC
TRBJ1-3	NA	TRBV4-1	NA	CASSQPVNSGNTIYF	TGCGCCAGCAGCCAACCGGTGAACTCTGGAAACACCATATATTTT
TRBJ2-2	NA	TRBV18	NA	CASSPRGRGFANTGELFF	TGTGCCAGCTCACCACGGGGTAGAGGGTTCGCGAACACCGGGGAGCTGTTTTTT
TRBJ2-7	NA	TRBV9	NA	CASSEGPSYEQYF	TGTGCCAGCAGCGAGGGACCATCCTACGAGCAGTACTTC
TRBJ1-1	NA	TRBV25-1	NA	CASREAGYTEAFF	TGTGCCAGCAGGGAAGCGGGGTACACTGAAGCTTTCTTT
TRBJ2-5	NA	TRBV28	NA	CASGGYEGLEETQYF	TGTGCCAGCGGGGGTTATGAGGGGCTGGAAGAGACCCAGTACTTC
TRBJ1-1	NA	TRBV18	NA	CASSPEVGTNTEAFF	TGTGCCAGCTCACCCGAAGTGGGGACGAACACTGAAGCTTTCTTT
TRBJ2-2	NA	TRBV11-3	NA	CASSEGLRTGELFF	TGTGCCAGCAGCGAGGGACTTCGCACCGGGGAGCTGTTTTTT
TRBJ1-2	few	TRBV6-8	NA	CASSYSRGGNGYTF	TGTGCCAGCAGTTACTCGAGGGGGGGAAATGGCTACACCTTC
TRBJ1-3	few	TRBV10-3	NA	CAIGTSGNTIYF	TGTGCCATCGGGACCTCTGGAAACACCATATATTTT
TRBJ1-1	NA	TRBV14	NA	CASSQGKGPDTEAFF	TGTGCCAGCAGCCAAGGTAAGGGACCGGACACTGAAGCTTTCTTT